The 9 T cell receptor beta chains given below trace back to one sample, sequenced in a study of CD8 T cells in ankylosing spondylitis. MiXCR, applied by TCRdb to the 5' RACE reads, yields one record per CDR3 protein. The sample has a few hundred thousand distinct CDR3 sequences, about 10% seen once; the top ten hold around 7%. The sample consisted of blood, either unsorted or a sorted T cell fraction (not recorded which). All receptors come from a male donor with ankylosing spondylitis or in good health (not recorded which).

This clonotype was picked up many times. The V call is TRBV5-1, the J call TRBJ2-4; the match to TRBD2 covers 12 bases. The V segment lost 0 bases and the J segment 6 bases; nucleotides outside the gene matches: 13. Germline-derived CDR1 and CDR2 are SGHRS and YFSETQ. The CDR3 loop spans 19 amino acids. This CDR3 is CASSLEGQTSGRRRNIQYF. The DNA of the CDR3 is TGCGCCAGCAGCTTGGAGGGGCAGACTAGCGGGAGAAGAAGAAACATTCAGTACTTC.

The CDR3 protein is CSAISGTGIVYEQYF. CDR3 DNA sequence: TGCAGTGCTATTTCCGGGACAGGGATCGTCTACGAGCAGTACTTC. The V call is TRBV20-1, the J call TRBJ2-7; 9 bases align to TRBD1. This CDR3 spans 15 amino acids. Losses at the gene ends were 4 bases for V and 3 bases for J; bases not matched to a gene: 10. Germline CDR1 and CDR2: DFQATT and SNEGSKA (reference sequence).

This clonotype has at least ten counts. This chain connects TRBV29-1 to TRBJ1-2; no reliable D call. Germline values: CDR1 SQVTM, CDR2 ANQGSEA. Trimming took 6 bases from V and 4 from J, leaving 18 bases between them. This CDR3 is 14 amino acids long. CDR3 protein: CSVVERTAAYGYTF. CDR3 in DNA: TGCAGCGTAGTGGAACGAACGGCGGCCTATGGCTACACCTTC.

The chain has TRBV7-6 and TRBJ2-7; TRBD1 matches at 8 bases. There are 15 residues in the CDR3. J gave up 0 bases and V 3 bases, and 4 bases lay outside the gene matches. Germline V lookup: CDR1 SGHVS, CDR2 FNYEAQ. The CDR3 protein is CASSLGQAGSYEQYF. CDR3 coding DNA: TGTGCCAGCAGCTTGGGACAGGCTGGCTCCTACGAGCAGTACTTC.

This clonotype was seen a handful of times. The chain recombines TRBV11-3 with TRBJ1-1, with a tentative D call TRBD1 (5 bases). This CDR3 contains 12 residues. Germline CDR1 is SGHNT and CDR2 is YENEEA. Trimming took 3 bases from V and 8 from J, leaving 10 bases between them. CDR3 in DNA: TGTGCCAGCAGCTTGTCAGAGGGGGAAGCTTTCTTT. Translation: CASSLSEGEAFF.

This clonotype was observed a few times. This chain joins TRBV5-6 and TRBJ2-5; D not resolved. CDR3 size: 11 residues. Trimming removed 4 bases from V and 2 bases from J, with 3 bases in between. Germline V lookup: CDR1 SGHDT, CDR2 YYEEEE. CDR3 DNA: TGTGCCAGCAGCAAACAAGAGACCCAGTACTTC. Its protein is CASSKQETQYF.

Ten or more counts support this clonotype. The chain uses TRBV5-1 and TRBJ1-1; no firm D call. CDR3 length: 13 amino acids. Germline lookup yields CDR1 SGHRS and CDR2 YFSETQ. Trimming took 4 bases from V and 2 from J, leaving 9 bases between them. The CDR3 spells CASSPKYNTEAFF. The CDR3 nucleotides are TGCGCCAGCAGCCCCAAATACAACACTGAAGCTTTCTTT. Drawing the rest from reference TRBV5-1 and TRBJ1-1, the complete variable domain is KAGVTQTPRYLIKTRGQQVTLSCSPISGHRSVSWYQQTPGQGLQFLFEYFSETQRNKGNFPGRFSGRQFSNSRSEMNVSTLELGDSALYLCASSPKYNTEAFFGQGTRLTVV.

CDR3 sequence (DNA): TGCAGTGCTAGGGGGGTAGGGGGTCAGCCCCAGCATTTT. This encodes CSARGVGGQPQHF. The chain uses TRBV20-1 and TRBJ1-5, with a weak D call TRBD1 (6 bases). The CDR3 length is 13 residues. CDR1 is DFQATT, CDR2 SNEGSKA, per germline (reference sequence). V gave up 3 bases and J gave up 6 bases, with 12 bases separating them.

The genes are TRBV12-3 or TRBV12-4 and TRBJ1-1, with a tentative D call TRBD1 (5 bases). V was pared by 3 bases and J by 5 bases, with 13 bases between. The CDR3 loop spans 14 amino acids. CDR3 bases: TGTGCCAGCAGTTTGCGGGGGGGGACTACTGAAGCTTTCTTT. Translation gives CASSLRGGTTEAFF.